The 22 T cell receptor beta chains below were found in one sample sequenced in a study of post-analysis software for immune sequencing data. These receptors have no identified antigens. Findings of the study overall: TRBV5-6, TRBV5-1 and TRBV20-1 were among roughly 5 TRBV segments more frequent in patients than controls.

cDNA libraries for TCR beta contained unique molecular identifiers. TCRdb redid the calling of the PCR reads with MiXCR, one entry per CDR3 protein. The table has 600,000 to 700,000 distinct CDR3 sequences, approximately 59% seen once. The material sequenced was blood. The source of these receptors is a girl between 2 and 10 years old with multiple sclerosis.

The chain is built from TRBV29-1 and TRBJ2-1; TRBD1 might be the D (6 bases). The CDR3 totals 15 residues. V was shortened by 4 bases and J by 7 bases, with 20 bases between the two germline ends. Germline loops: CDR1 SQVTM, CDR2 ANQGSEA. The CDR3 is CSVVSPLAGENEQFF. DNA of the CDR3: TGCAGCGTTGTTTCTCCTCTGGCAGGGGAGAATGAGCAGTTCTTC.

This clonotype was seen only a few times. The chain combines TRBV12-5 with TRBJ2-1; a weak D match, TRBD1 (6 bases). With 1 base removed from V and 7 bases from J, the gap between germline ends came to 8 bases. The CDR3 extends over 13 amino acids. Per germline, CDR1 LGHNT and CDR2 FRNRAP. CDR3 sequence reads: CASGLGRGNEQFF. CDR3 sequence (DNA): TGTGCTAGTGGTTTGGGCAGGGGAAATGAGCAGTTCTTC.

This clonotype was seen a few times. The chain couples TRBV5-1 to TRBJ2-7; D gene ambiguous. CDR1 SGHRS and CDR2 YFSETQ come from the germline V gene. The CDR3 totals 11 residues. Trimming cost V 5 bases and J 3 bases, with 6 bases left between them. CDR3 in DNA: TGCGCCAGCAGACGAGACTACGAGCAGTACTTC. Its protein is CASRRDYEQYF.

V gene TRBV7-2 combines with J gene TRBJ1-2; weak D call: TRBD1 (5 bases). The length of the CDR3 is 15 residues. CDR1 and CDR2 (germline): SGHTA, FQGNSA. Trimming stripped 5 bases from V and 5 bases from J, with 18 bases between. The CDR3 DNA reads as TGTGCCAGCAGCCGCCCCCCGACAGCAAGATATGGCTACACCTTC. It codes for CASSRPPTARYGYTF. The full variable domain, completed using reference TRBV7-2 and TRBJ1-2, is GAGVSQSPSNKVTEKGKDVELRCDPISGHTALYWYRQSLGQGLEFLIYFQGNSAPDKSGLPSDRFSAERTGGSVSTLTIQRTQQEDSAVYLCASSRPPTARYGYTFGSGTRLTVV.

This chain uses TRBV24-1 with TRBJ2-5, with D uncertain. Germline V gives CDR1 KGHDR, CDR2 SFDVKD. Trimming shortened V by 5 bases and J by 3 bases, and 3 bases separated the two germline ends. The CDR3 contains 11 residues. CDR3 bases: TGTGCCACCAGTGGTGAAGAGACCCAGTACTTC. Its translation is CATSGEETQYF.

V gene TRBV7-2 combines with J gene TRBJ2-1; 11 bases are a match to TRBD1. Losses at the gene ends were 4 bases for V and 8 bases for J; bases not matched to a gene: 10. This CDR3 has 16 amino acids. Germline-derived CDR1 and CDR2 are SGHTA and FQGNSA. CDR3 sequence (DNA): TGTGCCAGCAGCTCCTGGGACAGGGGGATTGCGGATGAGCAGTTCTTC. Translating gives CASSSWDRGIADEQFF.

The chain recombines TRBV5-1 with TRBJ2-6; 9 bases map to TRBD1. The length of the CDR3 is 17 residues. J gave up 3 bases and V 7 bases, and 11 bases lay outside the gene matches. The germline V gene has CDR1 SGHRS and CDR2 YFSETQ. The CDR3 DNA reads TGCGCCAGCGGATCTCCAACAGGGGGCGATGGGGCCAACGTCCTGACTTTC. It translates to CASGSPTGGDGANVLTF.

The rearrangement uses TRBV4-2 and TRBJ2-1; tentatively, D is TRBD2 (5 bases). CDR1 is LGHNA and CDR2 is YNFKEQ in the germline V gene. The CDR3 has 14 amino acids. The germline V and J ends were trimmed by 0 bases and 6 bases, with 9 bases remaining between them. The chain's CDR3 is CASSQELDGNEQFF. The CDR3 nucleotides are TGTGCCAGCAGCCAAGAACTAGATGGCAATGAGCAGTTCTTC.

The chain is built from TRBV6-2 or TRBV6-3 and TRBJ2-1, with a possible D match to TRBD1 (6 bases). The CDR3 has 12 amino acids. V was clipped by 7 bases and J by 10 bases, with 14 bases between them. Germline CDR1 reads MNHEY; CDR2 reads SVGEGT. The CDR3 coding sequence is TGTGCCAGCATGCCCGATAGGGGGGAGCAGTTCTTC. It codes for CASMPDRGEQFF.

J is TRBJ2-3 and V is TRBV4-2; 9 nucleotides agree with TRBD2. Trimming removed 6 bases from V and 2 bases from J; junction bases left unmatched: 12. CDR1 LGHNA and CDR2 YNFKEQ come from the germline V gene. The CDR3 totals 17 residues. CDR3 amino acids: CASSQIQRGALTDTQYF. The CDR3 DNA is TGTGCCAGCAGTCAAATCCAGCGGGGGGCTCTCACAGATACGCAGTATTTT.

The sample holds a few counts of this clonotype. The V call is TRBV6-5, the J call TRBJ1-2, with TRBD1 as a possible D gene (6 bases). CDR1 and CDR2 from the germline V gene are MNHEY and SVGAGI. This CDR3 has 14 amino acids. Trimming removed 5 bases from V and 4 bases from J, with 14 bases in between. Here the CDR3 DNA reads TGTGCCAGCAGTGGGCCAGGGGAGGGCTATGGCTACACCTTC. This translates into CASSGPGEGYGYTF.

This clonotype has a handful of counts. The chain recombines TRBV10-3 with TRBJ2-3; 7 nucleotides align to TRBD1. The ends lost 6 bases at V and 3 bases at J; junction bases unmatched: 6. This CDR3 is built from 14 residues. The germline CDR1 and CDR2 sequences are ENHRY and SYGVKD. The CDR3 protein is CAIRTDRLTDTQYF. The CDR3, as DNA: TGTGCCATCAGGACGGACAGGTTGACAGATACGCAGTATTTT.

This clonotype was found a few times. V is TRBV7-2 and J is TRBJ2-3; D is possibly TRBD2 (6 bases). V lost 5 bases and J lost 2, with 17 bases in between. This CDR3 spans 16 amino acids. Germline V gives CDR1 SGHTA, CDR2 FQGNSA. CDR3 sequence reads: CASSTSLGGFTDTQYF. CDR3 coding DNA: TGTGCCAGCAGCACCTCGCTGGGGGGTTTCACAGATACGCAGTATTTT.

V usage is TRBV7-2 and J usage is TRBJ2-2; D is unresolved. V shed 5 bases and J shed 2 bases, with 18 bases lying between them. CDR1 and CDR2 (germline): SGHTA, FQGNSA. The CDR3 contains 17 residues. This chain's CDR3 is CASSPPLWRRNTGELFF. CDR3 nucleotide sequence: TGTGCCAGCAGCCCCCCTCTATGGCGGCGCAACACCGGGGAGCTGTTTTTT.

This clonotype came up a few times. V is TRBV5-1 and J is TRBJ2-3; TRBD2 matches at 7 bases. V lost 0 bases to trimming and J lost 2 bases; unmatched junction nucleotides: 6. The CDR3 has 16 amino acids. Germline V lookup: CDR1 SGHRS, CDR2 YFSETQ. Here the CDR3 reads CASSLDSAGATDTQYF. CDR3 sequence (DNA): TGCGCCAGCAGCTTGGACAGCGCGGGAGCCACAGATACGCAGTATTTT.

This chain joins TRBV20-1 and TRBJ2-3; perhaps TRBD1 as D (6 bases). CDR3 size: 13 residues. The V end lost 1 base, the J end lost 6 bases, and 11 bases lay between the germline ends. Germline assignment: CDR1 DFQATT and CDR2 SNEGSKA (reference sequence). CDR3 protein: CSARVYRADTQYF. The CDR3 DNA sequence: TGCAGTGCTAGAGTGTACAGGGCGGATACGCAGTATTTT.

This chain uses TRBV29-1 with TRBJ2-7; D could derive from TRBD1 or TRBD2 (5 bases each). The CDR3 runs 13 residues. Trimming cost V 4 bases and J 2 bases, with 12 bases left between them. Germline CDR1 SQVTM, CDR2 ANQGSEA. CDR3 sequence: CSVVPRGPYEQYF. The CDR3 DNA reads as TGCAGCGTTGTCCCCCGGGGACCCTACGAGCAGTACTTC.

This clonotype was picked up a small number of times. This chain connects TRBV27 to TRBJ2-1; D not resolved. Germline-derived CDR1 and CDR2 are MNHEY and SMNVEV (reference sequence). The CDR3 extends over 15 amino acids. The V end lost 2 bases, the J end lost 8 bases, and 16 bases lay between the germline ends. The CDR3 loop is CASSLKVDPRDEQFF. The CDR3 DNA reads TGTGCCAGCAGTTTAAAGGTCGACCCTCGGGATGAGCAGTTCTTC.

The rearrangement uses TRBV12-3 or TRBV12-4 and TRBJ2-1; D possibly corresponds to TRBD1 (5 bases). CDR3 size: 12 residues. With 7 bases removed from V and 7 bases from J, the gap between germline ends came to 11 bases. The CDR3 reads CASTKQVNEQFF. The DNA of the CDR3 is TGTGCCAGCACCAAACAGGTGAATGAGCAGTTCTTC.

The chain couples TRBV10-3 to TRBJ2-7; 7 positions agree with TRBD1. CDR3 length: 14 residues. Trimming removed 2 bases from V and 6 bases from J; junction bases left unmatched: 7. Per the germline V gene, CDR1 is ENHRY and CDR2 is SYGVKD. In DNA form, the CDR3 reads TGTGCCATCAGTGAGACACGACAGGGACGCGAGCAGTACTTC. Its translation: CAISETRQGREQYF.

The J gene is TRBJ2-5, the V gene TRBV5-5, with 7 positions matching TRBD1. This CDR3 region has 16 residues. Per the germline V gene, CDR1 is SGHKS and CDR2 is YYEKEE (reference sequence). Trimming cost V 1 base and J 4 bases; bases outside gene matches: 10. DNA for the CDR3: TGTGCCAGCAGCTTGTCACACAGGGGCGGTCGAGAGACCCAGTACTTC. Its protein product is CASSLSHRGGRETQYF.

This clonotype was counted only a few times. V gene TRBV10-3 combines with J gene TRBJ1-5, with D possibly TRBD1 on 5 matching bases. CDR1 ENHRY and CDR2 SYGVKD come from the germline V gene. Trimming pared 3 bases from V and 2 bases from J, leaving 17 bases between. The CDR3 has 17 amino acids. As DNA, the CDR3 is TGTGCCATCAGTGACCCAAGACGGGGCATCGGCAATCAGCCCCAGCATTTT. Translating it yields CAISDPRRGIGNQPQHF.